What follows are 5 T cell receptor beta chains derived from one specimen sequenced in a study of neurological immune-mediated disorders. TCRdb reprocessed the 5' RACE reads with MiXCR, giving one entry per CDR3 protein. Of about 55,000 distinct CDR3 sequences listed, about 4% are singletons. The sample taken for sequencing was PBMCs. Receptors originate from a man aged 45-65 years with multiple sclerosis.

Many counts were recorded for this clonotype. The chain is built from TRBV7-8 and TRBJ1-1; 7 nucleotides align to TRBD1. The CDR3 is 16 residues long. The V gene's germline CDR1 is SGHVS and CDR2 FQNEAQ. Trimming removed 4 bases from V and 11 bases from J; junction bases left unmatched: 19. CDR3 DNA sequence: TGTGCCAGCAGCTCCGAACTAACCCACAGGGGACGGTCGGCTTTCTTT. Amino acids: CASSSELTHRGRSAFF.

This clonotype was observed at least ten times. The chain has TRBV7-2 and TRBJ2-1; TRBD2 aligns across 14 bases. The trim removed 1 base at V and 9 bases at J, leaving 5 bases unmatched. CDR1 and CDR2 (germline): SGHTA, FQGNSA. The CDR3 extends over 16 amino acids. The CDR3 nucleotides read TGTGCCAGCAGCTTAGGACTAGCGGGAGGGCCGGGTGAGCAGTTCTTC. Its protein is CASSLGLAGGPGEQFF.

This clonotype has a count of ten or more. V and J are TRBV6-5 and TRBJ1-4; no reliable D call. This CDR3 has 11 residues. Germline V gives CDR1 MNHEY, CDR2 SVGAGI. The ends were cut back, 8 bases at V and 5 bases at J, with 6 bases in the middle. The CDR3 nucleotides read TGTGCCAGCGGGAGGAATGAAAAACTGTTTTTT. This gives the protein CASGRNEKLFF.

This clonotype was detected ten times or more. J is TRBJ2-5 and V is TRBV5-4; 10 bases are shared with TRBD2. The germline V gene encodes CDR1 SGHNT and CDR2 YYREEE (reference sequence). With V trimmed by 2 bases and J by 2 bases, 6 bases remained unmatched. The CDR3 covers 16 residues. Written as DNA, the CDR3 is TGTGCCAGCAGCTTCGGACTAGCGGCAGGGCAAGAGACCCAGTACTTC. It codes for CASSFGLAAGQETQYF.

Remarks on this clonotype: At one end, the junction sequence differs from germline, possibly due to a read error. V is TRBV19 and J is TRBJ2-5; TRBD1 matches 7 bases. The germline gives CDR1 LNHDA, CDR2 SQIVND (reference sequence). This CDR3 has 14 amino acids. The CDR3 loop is CVSSTGTAQETQYF. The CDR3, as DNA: TGTGTCAGTAGTACCGGGACAGCCCAAGAGACCCAGTACTTC.